This T cell receptor (beta chain) stems from a study of T cells in Graves' hyperthyroidism and ophthalmopathy. TCR beta CDR3 sequences were amplified from RNA transcripts. The primer set for the first-round RT-PCR of the TCR CDR3 was HTBI. In TCRdb, the multiplex PCR reads were re-called with MiXCR into one record per CDR3 protein. The sample includes fewer than 600,000 distinct CDR3 sequences, approximately 15% seen only once; the top ten take 14%. The germline V gene has CDR1 KGHSH and CDR2 LQKENI. V was shortened by 6 bases and J by 1 base, with 18 bases between the two germline ends. This CDR3 is built from 17 residues.

The receptor's source is a woman aged 40 to 50 with Graves' hyperthyroidism. The sample consisted of blood. The J gene is TRBJ2-2, the V gene TRBV18; D is undetermined. CDR3 in DNA: TGTGCCAGCTCGGACGACTGTGCGGCAAAGAACACCGGGGAGCTGTTTTTT. This encodes CASSDDCAAKNTGELFF.